This paragraph reports one T cell receptor beta chain. Its antigen is currently unknown. Both 60 Vbeta primers and 13 Jbeta primers went into the PCR. Using immunoSEQ multiplex PCR, the repertoire was profiled, and TCRdb retains in-frame clones only, with some absent. Found here are fewer than 95,000 clones, approximately 63% of them singletons; the top ten hold roughly 6.8%. The data stem from a study of cytomegalovirus exposure and HLA in healthy donors. Overall study context: Membership in the Caucasian-associated ancestry cluster was found for approximately 85% of approximately 400 genotyped donors. Study conclusions and caveats: Later analysis suggested links between common viral pathogens and several top significant clusters. Later work showed greater clonal expansion in HLA-associated TCR beta chains than in equally common others.

Each donor was nominally healthy when sampled (though unrecorded immune exposures were likely). Source material: PBMCs. The origin of this receptor is a woman aged 25 to 39 in good health and CMV-seronegative.

CDR3 DNA sequence: TGTGCCAGCAGCGCCGGGAGTTACAATGAGCAGTTCTTC. Protein: CASSAGSYNEQFF. The chain couples TRBV7-2 to TRBJ2-1; possible D gene TRBD2, 6 bases. This CDR3 region has 13 residues. Trimming took off 5 bases at V and 4 bases at J, with 9 bases between the two ends. CDR1 and CDR2 (germline): SGHTA, FQGNSA.